This TCR beta chain was captured in a study of T cell repertoires in cytomegalovirus infection. Study information: Both a matching HLA type and CMV infection were indicated by public TCR beta signatures. Findings and caveats of the study: The study found HLA-C-restricted CMV-specific TCR beta clonotypes dominating the ex vivo response.

Notes on this clonotype: Its antigen is unknown.

TCRdb re-analysed the reads in MiXCR, keeping a single row per CDR3 protein. The sample holds 200,000 or so distinct CDR3 sequences, over 25% seen once. The CDR3 is made up of 12 amino acids. With 4 bases removed from V and 6 bases from J, the gap between germline ends came to 10 bases. Germline CDR1 MGHDK, CDR2 SYGVNS. Sequencing was carried out using PBMCs. The rearrangement links TRBV25-1 to TRBJ2-7, with a possible D match to TRBD1 (6 bases). This TCR was recovered from a human donor in good health (CMV status not recorded). Some clones in this sample may be carry-over from other donors' samples. The CDR3: CASSAQGFEQYF. CDR3 nucleotides: TGTGCCAGCAGTGCACAGGGTTTCGAGCAGTACTTC.